Each of the 23 T cell receptor beta chains below was sequenced from the same sample in a study of T cell responses to AZD1222 COVID-19 vaccine. Using immunoSEQ multiplex PCR, the repertoire was profiled, and TCRdb retains in-frame clones only, with some absent. The sample shows about 90,000 clones, around nine tenths of them seen only once. The sequencing used peripheral blood, collected 28 days after the second AZD1222 dose. The receptor source for this set is an adult who received the AZD1222 COVID-19 vaccine.

The rearrangement uses TRBV19 and TRBJ2-6, with unresolved D. The ends were cut back, 5 bases at V and 0 bases at J, with 2 bases in the middle. Looked up from germline, CDR1 is LNHDA and CDR2 is SQIVND (reference sequence). The CDR3 is made up of 13 amino acids. The CDR3 coding sequence is TGTGCCAGTAGTCACTCTGGGGCCAACGTCCTGACTTTC. Protein product: CASSHSGANVLTF.

The DNA for the CDR3 is TGCGCCAGCAGTCAATCGAGGGGAAACTATGGCTACACCTTC. Translation gives CASSQSRGNYGYTF. The chain employs TRBV23-1 and TRBJ1-2, with D perhaps TRBD1 (5 bases). TRBV23-1 is placed among ORFs of uncertain function. The CDR3 covers 14 residues. V lost 0 bases and J lost 2, with 7 bases in between.

The chain uses TRBV14 and TRBJ1-3; no definite D call. Trimming took 1 base from V and 7 from J, leaving 11 bases between them. The germline gives CDR1 SGHDN, CDR2 FVKESK. The CDR3 is 14 amino acids. The CDR3 sequence: CASSQGTADNTIYF. CDR3 in DNA: TGTGCCAGCAGCCAAGGGACGGCGGACAACACCATATATTTT.

V and J are TRBV18 and TRBJ1-2; tentative D call: TRBD1 (5 bases). The CDR3 covers 14 residues. CDR1 is KGHSH and CDR2 is LQKENI in the germline V gene. V dropped 3 bases and J dropped 6 bases, with 14 bases sitting between them. The chain's CDR3 is CASSPNKGSNGYTF. For the CDR3, the DNA is TGTGCCAGCTCACCGAACAAGGGGAGCAATGGCTACACCTTC. The entire variable domain, with the rest obtained from reference TRBV18 and TRBJ1-2, is as follows: NAGVMQNPRHLVRRRGQEARLRCSPMKGHSHVYWYRQLPEEGLKFMVYLQKENIIDESGMPKERFSAEFPKEGPSILRIQQVVRGDSAAYFCASSPNKGSNGYTFGSGTRLTVV.

In this sample, this clone turned up a few times. This chain links TRBV4-1 with TRBJ1-2, with D tentatively TRBD1 (6 bases). CDR1 is MGHRA, CDR2 YSYEKL, per germline. There are 16 residues in the CDR3. Trimming pared 3 bases from V and 5 bases from J, leaving 19 bases between. The CDR3 DNA reads as TGCGCCAGCAGCCATATACAGGGAAAGGGTACGTATGGCTACACCTTC. It specifies CASSHIQGKGTYGYTF.

The gene calls are TRBV25-1 and TRBJ2-1, with D unclear. The ends were cut back, 7 bases at V and 8 bases at J, with 12 bases in the middle. The CDR3 length is 12 residues. CDR1 and CDR2 (germline): MGHDK, SYGVNS. CDR3 sequence (DNA): TGTGCCAGCACCTCTTTGGGCCATGAGCAGTTCTTC. Protein product: CASTSLGHEQFF.

The chain combines TRBV7-8 with TRBJ1-1; D unclear. CDR3 length: 12 amino acids. V was trimmed by 1 base and J by 11 bases, leaving 11 bases between them. Germline V gene lookup returns CDR1 SGHVS and CDR2 FQNEAQ. DNA of the CDR3: TGTGCCAGCAGCTTAGACAGCTACGTGGCTTTCTTT. Encoded protein: CASSLDSYVAFF.

The genes are TRBV7-9 and TRBJ2-3; 8 bases map to TRBD2. The V and J ends lost 2 bases and 5 bases, in that order; junction bases with no gene match: 12. Germline lookup yields CDR1 SEHNR and CDR2 FQNEAQ (reference sequence). CDR3 length: 17 residues. CDR3 DNA: TGTGCCAGCAGCTTATTCGGGGGGGGCCCCGAGGGAGATACGCAGTATTTT. Translated: CASSLFGGGPEGDTQYF.

The CDR3 loop reads CASSRSGATSGNTIYF. In nucleotides, the CDR3 is TGTGCCAGCAGCCGATCAGGGGCGACCTCTGGAAACACCATATATTTT. The J gene is TRBJ1-3, the V gene TRBV3-1 (or the pseudogene TRBV3-2); TRBD1 is a possible D gene (6 bases). Germline CDR1 and CDR2: LGHDT and YNNKEL (reference sequence). V dropped 4 bases and J dropped 0 bases, with 13 bases sitting between them. The CDR3 totals 16 residues.

The V and J genes are TRBV9 and TRBJ2-3; 8 positions agree with TRBD2. Trimming removed 6 bases from V and 5 bases from J; junction bases left unmatched: 11. The CDR3 loop spans 15 amino acids. CDR1 and CDR2 (germline): SGDLS, YYNGEE. DNA for the CDR3: TGTGCCAGCAACTCCGGGGGGGTGGTAGTAGATACGCAGTATTTT. It specifies CASNSGGVVVDTQYF.

The chain combines TRBV6-1 with TRBJ2-1, with 7 bases that match TRBD2. Germline values: CDR1 MNHNS, CDR2 SASEGT. The CDR3 is made up of 19 amino acids. The J segment lost 0 bases and the V segment lost 2 bases, leaving 13 bases of the junction unmatched. The CDR3 DNA follows: TGTGCCAGCAGTGAACGGGGAGTGGGGGGGGTCGCCTCCTACAATGAGCAGTTCTTC. Translated, it gives CASSERGVGGVASYNEQFF.

The chain carries TRBV9 and TRBJ1-1; D not resolved. The germline V and J ends were trimmed by 4 bases and 1 base, with 8 bases remaining between them. Germline V lookup: CDR1 SGDLS, CDR2 YYNGEE. This CDR3 spans 13 amino acids. The CDR3 is CASSYRSNTEAFF. Here the CDR3 DNA reads TGTGCCAGCAGCTATAGATCGAACACTGAAGCTTTCTTT.

V and J are TRBV7-3 and TRBJ1-1; D is perhaps TRBD1 (5 bases). Trimming took 1 base from V and 5 from J, leaving 14 bases between them. CDR3 size: 15 residues. Germline V CDR1 and CDR2: SGHTA, FQGTGA. CDR3 nucleotide sequence: TGTGCCAGCAGCTTAATACGGGGGGTCAGGACTGAAGCTTTCTTT. Protein: CASSLIRGVRTEAFF.

This clone has just a few counts. The chain carries TRBV6-6 and TRBJ2-5; 9 nucleotides agree with TRBD2. CDR3 size: 15 residues. CDR1 MNHNY and CDR2 SVGAGI come from the germline V gene (reference sequence). J gave up 4 bases and V 2 bases, and 5 bases lay outside the gene matches. CDR3 residues: CASSYGGGAGETQYF. The CDR3 DNA is TGTGCCAGCAGTTACGGCGGGGGGGCCGGAGAGACCCAGTACTTC.

The rearrangement uses TRBV4-1 and TRBJ1-6; 7 bases map to TRBD1. V was clipped by 2 bases and J by 8 bases; unmatched bases: 9. CDR1 is MGHRA, CDR2 YSYEKL, per germline. The CDR3 is made up of 16 amino acids. This CDR3 is CASSQSPRTGYSPLHF. For the CDR3, the DNA is TGCGCCAGCAGCCAATCACCGAGGACAGGCTATTCACCCCTCCACTTT.

This CDR3 reads CATSRVRGSSSYEQYF. The CDR3 nucleotides read TGTGCCACCAGCAGAGTCCGGGGCTCCAGCTCCTACGAGCAGTACTTC. The genes are TRBV15 and TRBJ2-7, with D possibly being TRBD1 or TRBD2 (5 bases each). The CDR3 covers 16 residues. Trimming cost V 1 base and J 0 bases, with 13 bases left between them. Germline V CDR1 and CDR2: LNHNV, YYDKDF (reference sequence).

The CDR3 DNA follows: TGTGCCAGCAGTGTTCCGTCCCGGGGGAACCAAGAGACCCAGTACTTC. Protein sequence: CASSVPSRGNQETQYF. The gene calls are TRBV2 and TRBJ2-5; D is perhaps TRBD2 (6 bases). This CDR3 has 16 residues. Germline V lookup: CDR1 SNHLY, CDR2 FYNNEI. Trimming stripped 4 bases from V and 0 bases from J, with 15 bases between.

This chain links TRBV6-5 with TRBJ1-3; TRBD1 agrees at 7 bases. Trimming at V came to 0 bases and at J to 8 bases, leaving 7 bases not matched to a gene. The CDR3 is made up of 15 amino acids. CDR1 and CDR2 from the germline V gene are MNHEY and SVGAGI. The CDR3: CASSYSPGQVYTIYF. The CDR3 region has the DNA TGTGCCAGCAGTTACTCACCCGGACAGGTTTACACCATATATTTT.

The chain recombines TRBV19 with TRBJ1-1; D gene ambiguous. CDR3 length: 13 residues. Trimming removed 1 base from V and 1 base from J, with 4 bases in between. Germline values: CDR1 LNHDA, CDR2 SQIVND (reference sequence). The CDR3 reads CASSIGTNTEAFF. The DNA of the CDR3 is TGTGCCAGTAGTATAGGTACGAACACTGAAGCTTTCTTT. The full variable domain, its missing parts supplied by reference TRBV19 and TRBJ1-1, is DGGITQSPKYLFRKEGQNVTLSCEQNLNHDAMYWYRQDPGQGLRLIYYSQIVNDFQKGDIAEGYSVSREKKESFPLTVTSAQKNPTAFYLCASSIGTNTEAFFGQGTRLTVV.

This chain connects TRBV28 to TRBJ1-2, with D perhaps matching TRBD1 (6 bases). The ends were cut back, 10 bases at V and 6 bases at J, with 15 bases in the middle. CDR1 is MDHEN and CDR2 is SYDVKM in the germline V gene. This CDR3 region has 12 residues. CDR3 DNA sequence: TGTGCCACCACAGACAGGCTGAATGGCTACACCTTC. Its translation is CATTDRLNGYTF.

V usage is TRBV28 and J usage is TRBJ1-5; D is unclear. The germline CDR1 and CDR2 sequences are MDHEN and SYDVKM. CDR3 length: 14 residues. The germline V and J ends were trimmed by 6 bases and 7 bases, with 16 bases remaining between them. The CDR3, as DNA: TGTGCCAGCAGCCAACACCAAGCGGGGCAGCCCCAGCATTTT. Translating gives CASSQHQAGQPQHF.

This clone showed up just a few times. This chain connects TRBV7-9 to TRBJ2-1, with 7 bases aligning to TRBD2. V gave up 5 bases and J gave up 9 bases; unmatched junction bases: 4. Germline V gene lookup returns CDR1 SEHNR and CDR2 FQNEAQ (reference sequence). The CDR3 is made up of 12 amino acids. CDR3 residues: CASSPQRGEQFF. The CDR3 DNA is TGTGCCAGCAGCCCACAGCGGGGTGAGCAGTTCTTC.

J is TRBJ1-2 and V is TRBV11-2; D is ambiguous. CDR3 size: 11 residues. Germline CDR1 reads SGHAT; CDR2 reads FQNNGV. With 5 bases removed from V and 6 bases from J, the gap between germline ends came to 7 bases. This CDR3 reads CASSLSNGYTF. The DNA of the CDR3 is TGTGCCAGCAGCCTATCCAATGGCTACACCTTC.